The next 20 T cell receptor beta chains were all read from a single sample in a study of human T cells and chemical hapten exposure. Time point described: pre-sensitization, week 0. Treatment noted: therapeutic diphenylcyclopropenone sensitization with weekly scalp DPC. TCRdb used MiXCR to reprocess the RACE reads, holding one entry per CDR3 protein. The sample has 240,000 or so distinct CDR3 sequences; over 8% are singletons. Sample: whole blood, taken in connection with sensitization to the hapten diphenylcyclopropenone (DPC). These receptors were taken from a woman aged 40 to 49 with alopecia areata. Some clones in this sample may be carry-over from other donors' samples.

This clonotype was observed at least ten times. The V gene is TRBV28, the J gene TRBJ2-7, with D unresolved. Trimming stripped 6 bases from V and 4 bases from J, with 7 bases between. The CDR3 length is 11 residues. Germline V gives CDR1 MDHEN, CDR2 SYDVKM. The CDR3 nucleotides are TGTGCCAGCAGCTTCGGTTACGAGCAGTACTTC. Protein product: CASSFGYEQYF.

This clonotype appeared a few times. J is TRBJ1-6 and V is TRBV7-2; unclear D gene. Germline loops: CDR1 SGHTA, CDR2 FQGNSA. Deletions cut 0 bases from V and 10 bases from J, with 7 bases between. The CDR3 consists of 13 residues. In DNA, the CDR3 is TGTGCCAGCAGCTTAGCCCCAAACTCACCCCTCCACTTT. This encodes CASSLAPNSPLHF.

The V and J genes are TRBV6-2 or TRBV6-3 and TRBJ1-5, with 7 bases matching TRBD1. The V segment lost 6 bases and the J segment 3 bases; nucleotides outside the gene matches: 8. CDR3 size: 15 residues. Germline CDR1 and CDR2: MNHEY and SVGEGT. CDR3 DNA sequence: TGTGCCAGCAGACCGGGACAGCTCCTCAATCAGCCCCAGCATTTT. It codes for CASRPGQLLNQPQHF.

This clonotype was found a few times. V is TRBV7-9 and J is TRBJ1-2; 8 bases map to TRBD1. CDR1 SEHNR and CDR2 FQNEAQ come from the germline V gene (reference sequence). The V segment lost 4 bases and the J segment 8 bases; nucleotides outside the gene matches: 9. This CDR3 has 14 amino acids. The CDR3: CASSSLWTGNGYTF. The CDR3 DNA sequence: TGTGCCAGCAGCTCATTATGGACAGGGAACGGCTACACCTTC.

In nucleotides, the CDR3 is TGTGCCAGCAGTGCGACGGGGTCCGGCGAAAAACTGTTTTTT. Translated: CASSATGSGEKLFF. This chain uses TRBV6-4 with TRBJ1-4; D not resolved. V was cut by 4 bases and J by 8 bases, with 14 bases left in between. Germline V gives CDR1 MRHNA, CDR2 SNTAGT. This CDR3 is built from 14 residues.

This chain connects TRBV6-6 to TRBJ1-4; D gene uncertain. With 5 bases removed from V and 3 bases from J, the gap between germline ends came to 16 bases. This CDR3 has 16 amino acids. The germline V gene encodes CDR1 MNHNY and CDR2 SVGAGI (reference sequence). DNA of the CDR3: TGTGCCAGCAGTGTCAGCGGCGCGTACCCTAATGAAAAACTGTTTTTT. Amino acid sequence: CASSVSGAYPNEKLFF.

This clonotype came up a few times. The DNA of the CDR3 is TGTGCCAGCAGTCGCCCGGGGGGAGTCTTTTGGAATGAGCAGTTCTTC. Protein: CASSRPGGVFWNEQFF. The chain couples TRBV28 to TRBJ2-1; 7 nucleotides agree with TRBD2. CDR3 size: 16 residues. Germline CDR1 is MDHEN and CDR2 is SYDVKM. V lost 5 bases to trimming and J lost 7 bases; unmatched junction nucleotides: 14.

CDR3: CASSSGLAGASPPNEQFF. In nucleotides, the CDR3 is TGTGCCAGCAGCTCGGGACTAGCGGGGGCCTCCCCTCCCAATGAGCAGTTCTTC. The rearrangement links TRBV7-9 to TRBJ2-1; 14 nucleotides line up with TRBD2. Germline assignment: CDR1 SEHNR and CDR2 FQNEAQ (reference sequence). This CDR3 comprises 18 residues. With 4 bases clipped from V and 6 bases from J, the junction kept 11 bases outside the gene matches.

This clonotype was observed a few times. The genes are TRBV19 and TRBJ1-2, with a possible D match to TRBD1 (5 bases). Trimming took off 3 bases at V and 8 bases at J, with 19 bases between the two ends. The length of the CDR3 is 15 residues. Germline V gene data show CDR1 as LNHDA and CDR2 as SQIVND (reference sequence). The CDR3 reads CASSIISGTGDGYTF. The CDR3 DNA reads TGTGCCAGTAGTATCATTTCCGGGACGGGTGACGGCTACACCTTC. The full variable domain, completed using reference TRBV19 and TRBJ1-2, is DGGITQSPKYLFRKEGQNVTLSCEQNLNHDAMYWYRQDPGQGLRLIYYSQIVNDFQKGDIAEGYSVSREKKESFPLTVTSAQKNPTAFYLCASSIISGTGDGYTFGSGTRLTVV.

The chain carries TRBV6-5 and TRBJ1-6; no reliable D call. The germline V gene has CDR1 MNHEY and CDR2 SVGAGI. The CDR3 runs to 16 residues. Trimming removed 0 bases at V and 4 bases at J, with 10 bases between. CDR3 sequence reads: CASSYSGSRYNSPLHF. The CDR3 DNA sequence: TGTGCCAGCAGTTACTCGGGGTCCCGGTATAATTCACCCCTCCACTTT.

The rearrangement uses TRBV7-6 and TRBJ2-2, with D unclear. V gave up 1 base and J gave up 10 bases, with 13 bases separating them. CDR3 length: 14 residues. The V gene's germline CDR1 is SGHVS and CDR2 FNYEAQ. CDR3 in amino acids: CASSLGTRSVELFF. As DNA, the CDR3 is TGTGCCAGCAGCTTAGGAACCAGATCCGTGGAGCTGTTTTTT.

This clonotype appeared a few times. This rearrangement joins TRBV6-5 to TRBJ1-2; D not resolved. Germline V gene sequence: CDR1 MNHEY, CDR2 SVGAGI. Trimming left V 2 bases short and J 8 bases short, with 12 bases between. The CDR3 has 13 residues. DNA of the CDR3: TGTGCCAGCAGTTACCCGGGCGGACGAGGCTACACCTTC. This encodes CASSYPGGRGYTF.

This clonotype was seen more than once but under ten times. The CDR3: CASRGGTVNTGELFF. CDR3 sequence (DNA): TGTGCCAGCAGGGGGGGCACGGTGAACACCGGGGAGCTGTTTTTT. The genes are TRBV2 and TRBJ2-2; D is tentatively TRBD1 or TRBD2 (6 bases each). CDR1 and CDR2 from the germline V gene are SNHLY and FYNNEI. With 6 bases removed from V and 1 base from J, the gap between germline ends came to 12 bases. The CDR3 sequence is 15 residues long.

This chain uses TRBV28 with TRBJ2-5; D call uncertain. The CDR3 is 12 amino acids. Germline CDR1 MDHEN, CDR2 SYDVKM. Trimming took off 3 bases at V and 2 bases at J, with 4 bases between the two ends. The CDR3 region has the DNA TGTGCCAGCAGTTTCGGTCAAGAGACCCAGTACTTC. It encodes CASSFGQETQYF.

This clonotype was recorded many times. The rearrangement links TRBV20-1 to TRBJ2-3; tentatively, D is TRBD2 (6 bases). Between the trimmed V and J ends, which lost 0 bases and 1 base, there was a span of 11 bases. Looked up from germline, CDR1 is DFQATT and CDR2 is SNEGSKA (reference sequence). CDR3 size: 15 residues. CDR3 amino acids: CSARDGASGTDTQYF. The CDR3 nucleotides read TGCAGTGCTAGAGATGGGGCTAGCGGCACAGATACGCAGTATTTT.

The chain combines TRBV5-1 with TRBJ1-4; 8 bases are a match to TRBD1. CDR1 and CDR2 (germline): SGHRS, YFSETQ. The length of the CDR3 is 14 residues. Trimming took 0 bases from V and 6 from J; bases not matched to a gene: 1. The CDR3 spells CASSLDRGDEKLFF. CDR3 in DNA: TGCGCCAGCAGCTTGGACAGGGGGGATGAAAAACTGTTTTTT.

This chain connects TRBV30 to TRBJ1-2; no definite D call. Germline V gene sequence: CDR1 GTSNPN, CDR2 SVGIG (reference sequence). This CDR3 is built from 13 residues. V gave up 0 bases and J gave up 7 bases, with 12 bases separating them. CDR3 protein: CAWSVPPGTGYTF. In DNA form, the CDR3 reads TGTGCCTGGAGTGTACCCCCCGGCACTGGCTACACCTTC.

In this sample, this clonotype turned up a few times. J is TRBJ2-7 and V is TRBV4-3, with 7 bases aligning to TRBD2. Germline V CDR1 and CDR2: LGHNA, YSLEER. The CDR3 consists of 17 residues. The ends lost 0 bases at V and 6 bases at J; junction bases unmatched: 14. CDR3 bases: TGCGCCAGCAGCCAAGACCAACCAAGCGGGATGCGCCGCGAGCAGTACTTC. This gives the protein CASSQDQPSGMRREQYF.

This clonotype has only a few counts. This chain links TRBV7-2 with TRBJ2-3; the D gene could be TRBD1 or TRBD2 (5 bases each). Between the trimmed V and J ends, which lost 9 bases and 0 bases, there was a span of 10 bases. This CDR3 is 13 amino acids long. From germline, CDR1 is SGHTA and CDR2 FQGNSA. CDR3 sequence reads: CASGGSSTDTQYF. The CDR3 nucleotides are TGTGCCAGTGGGGGTTCCAGCACAGATACGCAGTATTTT.

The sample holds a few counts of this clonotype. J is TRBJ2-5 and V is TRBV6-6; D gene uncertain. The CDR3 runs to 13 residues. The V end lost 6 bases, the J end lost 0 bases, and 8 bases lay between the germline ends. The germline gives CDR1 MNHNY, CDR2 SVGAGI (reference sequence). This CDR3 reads CASRKGYQETQYF. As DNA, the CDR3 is TGTGCCAGCAGAAAAGGGTACCAAGAGACCCAGTACTTC.